Detailed here is one T cell receptor (beta chain). The V gene's germline CDR1 is SGHTA and CDR2 FQGNSA. The length of the CDR3 is 17 residues. With 5 bases clipped from V and 2 bases from J, the junction kept 8 bases outside the gene matches. Only in-frame clones appear in the TCRdb table, and some are missing; sequencing was by immunoSEQ multiplex PCR. This sample has 180,000 or so clones, with over 75% found just once. The sample belongs to a study of blood T cell repertoires in COVID-19. Study-level information: Sites in the United States, Italy and Spain provided acute and convalescent COVID-19 samples.

The chain combines TRBV7-2 with TRBJ2-7; TRBD2 agrees at 14 bases. Sequencing input: PBMCs or T cells enriched from blood (not recorded which). This TCR derives from a man aged 45 to 65 who had recovered from COVID-19. The CDR3 DNA sequence: TGTGCCAGCAGCCCCAGACTAGCGGGAGGGGTACCCTACGAGCAGTACTTC. Its translation: CASSPRLAGGVPYEQYF.